These 31 T cell receptor beta chains were sequenced from one sample in a study of shared clonotypes between healthy human individuals. Only CD45RO-negative cells positively selected for CCR7 counted as naive CD8 cells, so terminally differentiated effector memory CD45RA+ cells were excluded. Only in-frame clones appear in the TCRdb table, and some are missing; sequencing was by immunoSEQ multiplex PCR. The sample has 550,000 to 750,000 clones, about 91% seen once. The sample was naive CD8+ T cells sorted from blood. Source of these receptors: a man younger than 40 in good health.

This chain uses TRBV27 with TRBJ2-1; 7 bases align to TRBD2. This CDR3 has 14 amino acids. The V segment lost 5 bases and the J segment 10 bases; nucleotides outside the gene matches: 11. Germline CDR1 reads MNHEY; CDR2 reads SMNVEV (reference sequence). The CDR3 sequence is CASSPPWGREEQFF. CDR3 DNA: TGTGCCAGCAGTCCCCCTTGGGGGAGGGAAGAGCAGTTCTTC.

This chain links TRBV7-2 with TRBJ2-2, with 10 bases identical to TRBD2. The junction had 4 bases not matched to a gene; V was cut back by 1 base and J by 2 bases. Germline assignment: CDR1 SGHTA and CDR2 FQGNSA. The CDR3 has 17 amino acids. CDR3 nucleotides: TGTGCCAGCAGCTTAGGTGGGACTAGCGTCAACACCGGGGAGCTGTTTTTT. Amino acid sequence: CASSLGGTSVNTGELFF.

The chain recombines TRBV6-5 with TRBJ2-1; D gene uncertain. This CDR3 contains 12 residues. CDR1 and CDR2 (germline): MNHEY, SVGAGI. The V end was cut by 5 bases, the J end by 9 bases, with 11 bases between. The CDR3 sequence is CASSPPYGEQFF. CDR3 bases: TGTGCCAGCAGTCCCCCTTACGGTGAGCAGTTCTTC.

The chain carries TRBV19 and TRBJ2-7; 8 bases are shared with TRBD2. With V trimmed by 7 bases and J by 2 bases, 7 bases remained unmatched. This CDR3 is built from 14 residues. Germline V gene lookup returns CDR1 LNHDA and CDR2 SQIVND (reference sequence). CDR3: CASTWAAGAYEQYF. The CDR3 bases are TGTGCCAGTACCTGGGCAGCGGGAGCCTACGAGCAGTACTTC.

The rearrangement links TRBV6-6 to TRBJ2-7; 10 nucleotides agree with TRBD1. V dropped 5 bases and J dropped 5; count of bases not matched to a gene: 9. Germline CDR1 is MNHNY and CDR2 is SVGAGI (reference sequence). This CDR3 comprises 15 residues. The CDR3 DNA is TGTGCCAGCAGTACCACCGGGACAGGGGTCAACGAGCAGTACTTC. Its protein product is CASSTTGTGVNEQYF.

Regarding this clone: Germline is not matched at one junction end, which may reflect a read error. This specimen includes other DNA sequences encoding the same CDR3. This chain links TRBV7-7 with TRBJ2-7; D is uncertain. Looked up from germline, CDR1 is SSHAT and CDR2 is FNYEAQ (reference sequence). CDR3 length: 13 residues. The CDR3 DNA sequence: TGTGCTAGCAGCTTAGGCCCGTCCTACGAGCAGTACTTC. Amino acids: CASSLGPSYEQYF.

The V call is TRBV5-4, the J call TRBJ2-1, with 9 bases lining up with TRBD1. In germline, CDR1 is SGHNT, CDR2 YYREEE (reference sequence). The CDR3 sequence is 13 residues long. Trimming at V came to 4 bases and at J to 10 bases, leaving 6 bases not matched to a gene. The CDR3 DNA sequence: TGTGCCAGCAGCCGGGGGACAGGGTTAGAGCAGTTCTTC. Encoded protein: CASSRGTGLEQFF.

The J gene is TRBJ2-7, the V gene TRBV28; D may correspond to TRBD1 or TRBD2 (5 bases each). The CDR3 runs to 14 residues. The V end lost 3 bases, the J end lost 5 bases, and 14 bases lay between the germline ends. From germline, CDR1 is MDHEN and CDR2 SYDVKM. CDR3 loop: CASSFLERGDEQYF. DNA for the CDR3: TGTGCCAGCAGTTTTCTAGAGAGGGGCGACGAGCAGTACTTC.

This clone was detected only once. The gene calls are TRBV6-5 and TRBJ2-7; tentatively, D is TRBD1 or TRBD2 (5 bases each). Trimming stripped 6 bases from V and 0 bases from J, with 12 bases between. Germline-derived CDR1 and CDR2 are MNHEY and SVGAGI. This CDR3 is built from 14 residues. The CDR3 loop reads CASRAGTDSYEQYF. Here the CDR3 DNA reads TGTGCCAGCAGAGCCGGGACCGACTCCTACGAGCAGTACTTC.

The rearrangement links TRBV10-3 to TRBJ1-2; 12 bases match TRBD1. From germline, CDR1 is ENHRY and CDR2 SYGVKD. With V trimmed by 7 bases and J by 4 bases, 10 bases remained unmatched. The CDR3 runs 16 residues. The CDR3 nucleotides read TGTGCCATCACCGAGGGACAGGGGGCGCGGGTCTATGGCTACACCTTC. It codes for CAITEGQGARVYGYTF.

V is TRBV9 and J is TRBJ2-7; 8 bases map to TRBD2. Germline V gene sequence: CDR1 SGDLS, CDR2 YYNGEE. The CDR3 has 15 residues. Germline trimming cut 0 bases from V and 3 bases from J; bases unmatched to any gene: 5. DNA for the CDR3: TGTGCCAGCAGCGTAGATTTCACTAGCGGCTACGAGCAGTACTTC. Its protein product is CASSVDFTSGYEQYF.

The chain couples TRBV19 to TRBJ1-5; D gene ambiguous. The CDR3 has 16 residues. Per the germline V gene, CDR1 is LNHDA and CDR2 is SQIVND (reference sequence). V was shortened by 2 bases and J by 0 bases, with 11 bases between the two germline ends. This CDR3 is CASSIRVLYSNQPQHF. CDR3 sequence (DNA): TGTGCCAGTAGTATACGCGTCCTTTATAGCAATCAGCCCCAGCATTTT.

This chain uses TRBV2 with TRBJ1-5, with a possible D match to TRBD1 (6 bases). The germline V and J ends were trimmed by 7 bases and 1 base, with 14 bases remaining between them. The germline CDR1 and CDR2 sequences are SNHLY and FYNNEI. The CDR3 has 15 residues. CDR3 in amino acids: CASTRTDRSNQPQHF. CDR3 coding DNA: TGTGCCAGCACCCGGACAGACCGCAGCAATCAGCCCCAGCATTTT.

The J gene is TRBJ2-1, the V gene TRBV27; D ambiguous. The CDR3 consists of 13 residues. The V end lost 5 bases, the J end lost 6 bases, and 11 bases lay between the germline ends. CDR1 MNHEY and CDR2 SMNVEV come from the germline V gene (reference sequence). CDR3 region: CASSPSRANEQFF. CDR3 nucleotide sequence: TGTGCCAGCAGTCCTTCTAGGGCCAATGAGCAGTTCTTC.

On this clone: A far larger clone is one nucleotide away, so this likely arose from a read error. Other DNA sequences in the sample encode the same CDR3. The chain uses TRBV7-9 and TRBJ2-7; D is unresolved. The CDR3 spans 11 residues. Trimming stripped 1 base from V and 5 bases from J, with 3 bases between. Germline V lookup: CDR1 SEHNR, CDR2 FQNEAQ (reference sequence). CDR3 sequence reads: CASSLEDEQYF. Here the CDR3 DNA reads TGTGCCAGCAGCTTAGAGGACGAGCAGTACTTC.

The chain couples TRBV6-6 to TRBJ2-7, with D perhaps matching TRBD1 or TRBD2 (5 bases each). Germline values: CDR1 MNHNY, CDR2 SVGAGI (reference sequence). Between the trimmed V and J ends, which lost 5 bases and 3 bases, there was a span of 5 bases. The CDR3 covers 11 residues. The CDR3 DNA reads TGTGCCAGCAGTGGGGGCTACGAGCAGTACTTC. Translated, it gives CASSGGYEQYF.

In its sample, this clone was seen many times. The chain carries TRBV4-1 and TRBJ1-1; perhaps TRBD1 as D (5 bases). This CDR3 spans 15 amino acids. Germline CDR1 and CDR2: MGHRA and YSYEKL. V lost 3 bases, J lost 1 base, and 12 bases lay in between. The CDR3 region is CASSQRDVSNTEAFF. For the CDR3, the DNA is TGCGCCAGCAGCCAGCGGGACGTCTCGAACACTGAAGCTTTCTTT.

V usage is TRBV28 and J usage is TRBJ1-1, with D tentatively TRBD1 (6 bases). Germline CDR1 MDHEN, CDR2 SYDVKM. V shed 6 bases and J shed 6 bases, with 11 bases lying between them. The CDR3 length is 12 residues. CDR3 sequence (DNA): TGTGCCAGCAGACAGACAGGAGCTGAAGCTTTCTTT. Amino acid sequence: CASRQTGAEAFF. Supplemented by reference TRBV28 and TRBJ1-1, the full variable domain reads DVKVTQSSRYLVKRTGEKVFLECVQDMDHENMFWYRQDPGLGLRLIYFSYDVKMKEKGDIPEGYSVSREKKERFSLILESASTNQTSMYLCASRQTGAEAFFGQGTRLTVV.

The rearrangement joins TRBV4-1 to TRBJ2-1, with 12 bases matching TRBD2. This CDR3 has 21 amino acids. Losses at the gene ends were 1 base for V and 4 bases for J; bases not matched to a gene: 17. Germline V lookup: CDR1 MGHRA, CDR2 YSYEKL. The CDR3 loop reads CASSQVSLGTSGGTGYNEQFF. The CDR3 DNA reads as TGCGCCAGCAGCCAAGTCTCCTTAGGTACTAGCGGGGGGACCGGGTACAATGAGCAGTTCTTC.

The rearrangement joins TRBV29-1 to TRBJ2-7; the match to TRBD1 covers 8 bases. CDR1 and CDR2 from the germline V gene are SQVTM and ANQGSEA. The CDR3 runs 14 residues. Trimming cost V 5 bases and J 1 base; bases outside gene matches: 7. The CDR3 loop is CSVTDRGLSYEQYF. The CDR3 bases are TGCAGCGTTACCGACAGGGGACTGTCCTACGAGCAGTACTTC.

DNA for the CDR3: TGCGCCAGCAGCCCGGGGACTAGCGGATTAACCTCCTACAATGAGCAGTTCTTC. Amino acids: CASSPGTSGLTSYNEQFF. J is TRBJ2-1 and V is TRBV5-1; 11 bases map to TRBD2. The junction had 9 bases not matched to a gene; V was cut back by 4 bases and J by 0 bases. The CDR3 extends over 18 amino acids. Germline values: CDR1 SGHRS, CDR2 YFSETQ.

In DNA, the CDR3 is TGTGCCAGCAGCGACCGGGACGGCTTCTACGAGCAGTACTTC. Translating gives CASSDRDGFYEQYF. The gene calls are TRBV7-9 and TRBJ2-7; D assignment may be TRBD1 or TRBD2 (5 bases each). The length of the CDR3 is 14 residues. Germline V lookup: CDR1 SEHNR, CDR2 FQNEAQ (reference sequence). Trimming took off 5 bases at V and 3 bases at J, with 14 bases between the two ends.

This clone was counted once. The chain has TRBV19 and TRBJ2-1; D possibly corresponds to TRBD1 (6 bases). In germline, CDR1 is LNHDA, CDR2 SQIVND (reference sequence). The V end was cut by 4 bases, the J end by 2 bases, with 6 bases between. This CDR3 spans 13 amino acids. CDR3 coding DNA: TGTGCCAGTAGTAGGACAGCCTACAATGAGCAGTTCTTC. It encodes CASSRTAYNEQFF. Drawing the rest from reference TRBV19 and TRBJ2-1, the complete variable domain is DGGITQSPKYLFRKEGQNVTLSCEQNLNHDAMYWYRQDPGQGLRLIYYSQIVNDFQKGDIAEGYSVSREKKESFPLTVTSAQKNPTAFYLCASSRTAYNEQFFGPGTRLTVL.

The chain couples TRBV6-1 to TRBJ2-7, with unresolved D. The V gene lost 1 base and the J gene lost 0 bases, with 7 bases spanning the gap. CDR3 length equals 14 residues. Per the germline V gene, CDR1 is MNHNS and CDR2 is SASEGT. The CDR3 region has the DNA TGTGCCAGCAGTGAAGGTGGGGTCTCCTACGAGCAGTACTTC. Protein: CASSEGGVSYEQYF.

The chain couples TRBV4-1 to TRBJ2-7; D unresolved. The CDR3 covers 14 residues. The germline V and J ends were trimmed by 1 base and 1 base, with 8 bases remaining between them. Germline loops: CDR1 MGHRA, CDR2 YSYEKL. Here the CDR3 reads CASSQALRSYEQYF. The CDR3 nucleotides are TGCGCCAGCAGCCAAGCTCTCAGATCCTACGAGCAGTACTTC.

The chain links TRBV6-5 to TRBJ1-1; 10 bases are a match to TRBD1. V was clipped by 6 bases and J by 3 bases; unmatched bases: 4. The V gene's germline CDR1 is MNHEY and CDR2 SVGAGI. The CDR3 spans 14 residues. The DNA for the CDR3 is TGTGCCAGCAGCTGGGGACAGGGGTACACTGAAGCTTTCTTT. It translates to CASSWGQGYTEAFF.

The sample holds one count of this clone. The chain employs TRBV5-1 and TRBJ2-7; possibly TRBD1 for D (5 bases). Germline V CDR1 and CDR2: SGHRS, YFSETQ. Trimming cost V 0 bases and J 0 bases, with 7 bases left between them. CDR3 size: 14 residues. The CDR3 DNA reads TGCGCCAGCAGCTTGGAAGGACACTCCTACGAGCAGTACTTC. It is translated as CASSLEGHSYEQYF.

V usage is TRBV9 and J usage is TRBJ2-4, with 7 bases that match TRBD2. CDR3 length: 16 amino acids. V shed 4 bases and J 2 bases; nucleotides not matched to a gene: 9. Germline CDR1 reads SGDLS; CDR2 reads YYNGEE. This CDR3 is CASSPGTSATKNIQYF. The CDR3 DNA is TGTGCCAGCAGCCCCGGTACTAGCGCAACCAAAAACATTCAGTACTTC.

Worth noting for this clone: The same CDR3 is also encoded by other DNA sequences in this sample. The chain recombines TRBV27 with TRBJ1-1; no reliable D call. The V end was cut by 4 bases, the J end by 0 bases, with 3 bases between. CDR1 is MNHEY and CDR2 is SMNVEV in the germline V gene (reference sequence). This CDR3 has 12 amino acids. The CDR3 protein is CASSSVNTEAFF. The CDR3 bases are TGTGCCAGCAGTTCAGTGAACACTGAAGCTTTCTTT.

In this sample, this clone turned up once. The chain is built from TRBV28 and TRBJ1-4; D not resolved. Germline lookup yields CDR1 MDHEN and CDR2 SYDVKM. The CDR3 loop spans 13 amino acids. Trimming pared 2 bases from V and 5 bases from J, leaving 6 bases between. The CDR3 loop reads CASSLRSNEKLFF. CDR3 coding DNA: TGTGCCAGCAGTTTACGTTCCAATGAAAAACTGTTTTTT.

This chain joins TRBV7-8 and TRBJ2-7; maybe TRBD1 (6 bases). Germline lookup yields CDR1 SGHVS and CDR2 FQNEAQ. Trimming cost V 4 bases and J 2 bases, with 21 bases left between them. CDR3 size: 17 residues. Here the CDR3 reads CASSSELSGTPTYEQYF. The CDR3 DNA reads TGTGCCAGCAGCTCCGAATTGTCCGGGACACCTACCTACGAGCAGTACTTC.